The 18 T cell receptor beta chains presented below share a single source sample, sequenced in a study of cytomegalovirus exposure and HLA in healthy donors. 13 Jbeta primers and 60 Vbeta primers were used for the PCR. Some clones are missing from TCRdb's copy, which holds only in-frame ones; the method was immunoSEQ multiplex PCR. The sample lists about 250,000 clones, approximately 80% occurring once. Sequencing was carried out using PBMCs. These receptors were collected from a girl aged 2 to 10 in good health and CMV-seronegative.

The chain carries TRBV7-9 and TRBJ2-1, with TRBD2 identical over 14 bases. The germline gives CDR1 SEHNR, CDR2 FQNEAQ (reference sequence). The V and J ends lost 3 bases and 1 base, in that order; junction bases with no gene match: 8. The CDR3 runs to 19 residues. CDR3 sequence (DNA): TGTGCCAGCAGCTTCTCGAGACTAGCGGGAGGGGAGTCCTACAATGAGCAGTTCTTC. It is translated as CASSFSRLAGGESYNEQFF.

The chain combines TRBV5-1 with TRBJ2-2, with 7 bases that match TRBD1. Trimming removed 0 bases from V and 0 bases from J; junction bases left unmatched: 5. Per germline, CDR1 SGHRS and CDR2 YFSETQ. This CDR3 has 17 amino acids. CDR3 in amino acids: CASSLGAGTANTGELFF. CDR3 sequence (DNA): TGCGCCAGCAGCTTGGGCGCCGGGACAGCGAACACCGGGGAGCTGTTTTTT.

CDR3 region: CASSTEYPGGTEAFF. CDR3 in DNA: TGCGCCAGCAGCACCGAATACCCCGGGGGCACTGAAGCTTTCTTT. This chain uses TRBV5-1 with TRBJ1-1; the D gene is possibly TRBD1 (5 bases). The germline V and J ends were trimmed by 4 bases and 4 bases, with 17 bases remaining between them. CDR1 is SGHRS, CDR2 YFSETQ, per germline. This CDR3 is built from 15 residues. The full variable domain, rest sourced from reference TRBV5-1 and TRBJ1-1, is KAGVTQTPRYLIKTRGQQVTLSCSPISGHRSVSWYQQTPGQGLQFLFEYFSETQRNKGNFPGRFSGRQFSNSRSEMNVSTLELGDSALYLCASSTEYPGGTEAFFGQGTRLTVV.

This chain links TRBV19 with TRBJ1-2; D is uncertain. V was trimmed by 3 bases and J by 4 bases, leaving 3 bases between them. The CDR3 sequence is 11 residues long. In germline, CDR1 is LNHDA, CDR2 SQIVND (reference sequence). The DNA for the CDR3 is TGTGCCAGTAGTATCGGCTATGGCTACACCTTC. Its translation: CASSIGYGYTF.

V usage is TRBV7-9 and J usage is TRBJ2-7; 7 bases are shared with TRBD2. Losses at the gene ends were 1 base for V and 7 bases for J; bases not matched to a gene: 4. From germline, CDR1 is SEHNR and CDR2 FQNEAQ (reference sequence). The CDR3 has 13 residues. The CDR3, as DNA: TGTGCCAGCAGCTTAGATGGGGAGGGGGAGCAGTACTTC. Protein: CASSLDGEGEQYF.

The chain uses TRBV6-5 and TRBJ1-2; 7 nucleotides line up with TRBD1. This CDR3 is 12 amino acids long. CDR1 and CDR2 from the germline V gene are MNHEY and SVGAGI. V was clipped by 5 bases and J by 8 bases; unmatched bases: 5. The CDR3, as DNA: TGTGCCAGCAGTGCGACAGGGTCCGGCTACACCTTC. Protein sequence: CASSATGSGYTF.

V and J are TRBV28 and TRBJ1-2, with TRBD1 as a possible D gene (6 bases). Germline V gives CDR1 MDHEN, CDR2 SYDVKM. The CDR3 covers 14 residues. Trimming removed 5 bases from V and 2 bases from J, with 12 bases in between. The CDR3 is CASSRLDRNYGYTF. CDR3 nucleotides: TGTGCCAGCAGTCGGTTGGACAGAAACTATGGCTACACCTTC.

The chain joins TRBV5-8 to TRBJ1-2; D not resolved. Germline V lookup: CDR1 SGHTS, CDR2 YDEGEE. The CDR3 runs to 14 residues. Trimming cost V 2 bases and J 4 bases, with 12 bases left between them. This CDR3 reads CASSLRLQSYGYTF. Here the CDR3 DNA reads TGTGCCAGCAGCTTAAGGTTACAGAGCTATGGCTACACCTTC.

The chain employs TRBV19 and TRBJ2-7; 8 bases agree with TRBD2. After removal of 6 bases from V and 4 bases from J, the junction contained 8 bases not matched to a gene. Germline CDR1 is LNHDA and CDR2 is SQIVND (reference sequence). CDR3 size: 14 residues. In DNA, the CDR3 is TGTGCCAGTAGCCGAGGGAGCGGGGGATACGAGCAGTACTTC. This encodes CASSRGSGGYEQYF.

The V and J genes are TRBV6-1 and TRBJ1-2; 11 positions agree with TRBD1. Germline V lookup: CDR1 MNHNS, CDR2 SASEGT. The CDR3 length is 15 residues. V lost 6 bases and J lost 4; bases outside the gene matches: 7. The CDR3 DNA reads TGTGCCAGCAGACCTTCCGGGACAGGGGGCTATGGCTACACCTTC. Encoded protein: CASRPSGTGGYGYTF.

The chain couples TRBV19 to TRBJ2-7, with TRBD1 matching 10 bases. CDR1 and CDR2 from the germline V gene are LNHDA and SQIVND (reference sequence). The V and J ends lost 3 bases and 4 bases, in that order; junction bases with no gene match: 9. The CDR3 spans 16 residues. Written as DNA, the CDR3 is TGTGCCAGTAGTATTATCCCGGGACAGGGGAAATACGAGCAGTACTTC. Amino acids: CASSIIPGQGKYEQYF.

This clone was picked up one time. This chain uses TRBV12-5 with TRBJ1-2; no firm D call. Trimming shortened V by 6 bases and J by 5 bases, and 10 bases separated the two germline ends. This CDR3 is 12 amino acids long. Per germline, CDR1 LGHNT and CDR2 FRNRAP. CDR3 region: CASGSHGYGYTF. CDR3 coding DNA: TGTGCTAGTGGCTCACACGGGTATGGCTACACCTTC. Complete variable domain (other parts from reference TRBV12-5 and TRBJ1-2): DARVTQTPRHKVTEMGQEVTMRCQPILGHNTVFWYRQTMMQGLELLAYFRNRAPLDDSGMPKDRFSAEMPDATLATLKIQPSEPRDSAVYFCASGSHGYGYTFGSGTRLTVV.

Here the CDR3 DNA reads TGTGCCACCACCCAGGGAACCGGGGAGCTGTTTTTT. Translating it yields CATTQGTGELFF. The chain couples TRBV15 to TRBJ2-2, with D possibly TRBD1 on 5 matching bases. The V and J ends lost 7 bases and 5 bases respectively, with 8 bases between them. Germline assignment: CDR1 LNHNV and CDR2 YYDKDF (reference sequence). The CDR3 has 12 amino acids.

The J gene is TRBJ2-5, the V gene TRBV27; 8 nucleotides align to TRBD2. This CDR3 is built from 14 residues. In germline, CDR1 is MNHEY, CDR2 SMNVEV (reference sequence). The junction had 6 bases not matched to a gene; V was cut back by 6 bases and J by 3 bases. The CDR3 nucleotides are TGTGCCAGCAGCCCCAGGCGGGGGGAAGAGACCCAGTACTTC. Amino acids: CASSPRRGEETQYF.

The rearrangement joins TRBV28 to TRBJ2-7; 9 bases align to TRBD2. The CDR3 has 15 amino acids. V was clipped by 2 bases and J by 6 bases; unmatched bases: 8. Germline loops: CDR1 MDHEN, CDR2 SYDVKM. CDR3 region: CASSLRLAGAGEQYF. CDR3 DNA sequence: TGTGCCAGCAGTTTAAGGTTAGCGGGAGCTGGCGAGCAGTACTTC.

This rearrangement joins TRBV6-1 to TRBJ2-1; weak D call: TRBD1 (5 bases). The germline V gene has CDR1 MNHNS and CDR2 SASEGT. Trimming stripped 4 bases from V and 1 base from J, with 14 bases between. This CDR3 is 16 amino acids long. DNA of the CDR3: TGTGCCAGCAGTGTCTCGGACACCAATTCCTACAATGAGCAGTTCTTC. Its protein is CASSVSDTNSYNEQFF.

The chain couples TRBV5-1 to TRBJ2-5; D is perhaps TRBD1 (5 bases). CDR1 and CDR2 from the germline V gene are SGHRS and YFSETQ. The CDR3 runs to 15 residues. V was pared by 6 bases and J by 3 bases, with 18 bases between. CDR3 sequence reads: CASKGIAGWEETQYF. The DNA of the CDR3 is TGCGCCAGCAAGGGGATTGCAGGGTGGGAAGAGACCCAGTACTTC.

The chain employs TRBV5-1 and TRBJ2-5; 14 nucleotides line up with TRBD2. Trimming cost V 3 bases and J 1 base; bases outside gene matches: 5. The CDR3 is 17 residues long. CDR1 is SGHRS and CDR2 is YFSETQ in the germline V gene. The CDR3: CASSYGLAGGPQETQYF. CDR3 coding DNA: TGCGCCAGCAGCTACGGACTAGCGGGGGGCCCCCAAGAGACCCAGTACTTC.